Below, one TCR beta chain is given with its context. The antigen is undetermined. Germline CDR1 and CDR2: MGHRA and YSYEKL. V was pared by 3 bases and J by 2 bases, with 10 bases of the junction left unmatched. This CDR3 comprises 18 residues. The data derive from a study of cytomegalovirus exposure and HLA in healthy donors. Whole-study results and caveats: With later analysis, a missense DCLRE1C variant became linked to TCR beta V- and J-gene trimming. In a later analysis, CMV-associated beta chains were mostly HLA-associated, it appeared.

The PCR made use of 60 Vbeta and 13 Jbeta primers. TCRdb's table, derived via immunoSEQ multiplex PCR, lists solely in-frame clones and lacks some. The table for this sample gives tens of thousands of clones. This clonotype was obtained from a woman aged 40 to 50 in good health and CMV-seropositive. V is TRBV4-1 and J is TRBJ1-5; 10 bases map to TRBD1. Sequencing was carried out using PBMCs. The CDR3 reads CASSHGDRGFKGNQPQHF. The CDR3 DNA follows: TGCGCCAGCAGCCATGGGGACAGGGGCTTTAAAGGCAATCAGCCCCAGCATTTT.